Each of the 19 T cell receptor beta chains below was sequenced from the same sample in a study of shared clonotypes between healthy human individuals. TCRdb's table, derived via immunoSEQ multiplex PCR, lists solely in-frame clones and lacks some. The sample carries a few million clones, 85% to 95% recorded once. Sequencing input: naive CD4+ T cells sorted from blood. The subset: CD45RA+ positively selected. The receptors shown here come from a man between 18 and 29 years old in good health.

The chain is built from TRBV4-1 and TRBJ1-2; D gene unclear. CDR1 is MGHRA and CDR2 is YSYEKL in the germline V gene. The V end lost 0 bases, the J end lost 4 bases, and 15 bases lay between the germline ends. There are 16 residues in the CDR3. CDR3 DNA: TGCGCCAGCAGCCAAGATGCGGGGAGTCTTAGCTATGGCTACACCTTC. The encoded protein is CASSQDAGSLSYGYTF.

V gene TRBV10-3 combines with J gene TRBJ2-3; D gene unclear. V was trimmed by 11 bases and J by 0 bases, leaving 9 bases between them. Per the germline V gene, CDR1 is ENHRY and CDR2 is SYGVKD. This CDR3 spans 12 amino acids. The CDR3 sequence is CASGGSTDTQYF. CDR3 DNA sequence: TGTGCCTCAGGCGGTAGCACAGATACGCAGTATTTT.

The chain recombines TRBV5-4 with TRBJ2-7; 10 bases are shared with TRBD2. V dropped 4 bases and J dropped 1; count of bases not matched to a gene: 11. There are 17 residues in the CDR3. Germline CDR1 SGHNT, CDR2 YYREEE (reference sequence). This chain's CDR3 is CASSPASGLAASYEQYF. The CDR3 DNA reads as TGTGCCAGCAGCCCGGCTTCCGGACTAGCGGCGTCCTACGAGCAGTACTTC.

The chain combines TRBV2 with TRBJ1-3; D is undetermined. Between the trimmed V and J ends, which lost 2 bases and 3 bases, there was a span of 14 bases. CDR3 length: 16 amino acids. CDR1 and CDR2 (germline): SNHLY, FYNNEI. For the CDR3, the DNA is TGTGCCAGCAGTGAATTGGGAAGGGTGGATGGAAACACCATATATTTT. It specifies CASSELGRVDGNTIYF.

The chain recombines TRBV29-1 with TRBJ1-1, with D maybe TRBD1 (6 bases). The CDR3 is 14 residues long. Germline V gene sequence: CDR1 SQVTM, CDR2 ANQGSEA. Trimming took off 7 bases at V and 1 base at J, with 16 bases between the two ends. CDR3 residues: CSAAVGATNTEAFF. CDR3 nucleotides: TGCAGCGCCGCCGTGGGGGCAACGAACACTGAAGCTTTCTTT.

J is TRBJ1-5 and V is TRBV27, with D hard to call. This CDR3 is built from 11 residues. Germline CDR1 MNHEY, CDR2 SMNVEV (reference sequence). V was trimmed by 7 bases and J by 7 bases, leaving 8 bases between them. CDR3 bases: TGTGCCAGCACCAAGAAACAGCCCCAGCATTTT. Its protein is CASTKKQPQHF.

The chain employs TRBV18 and TRBJ2-5; the D gene is possibly TRBD1 (6 bases). Looked up from germline, CDR1 is KGHSH and CDR2 is LQKENI. This CDR3 contains 14 residues. Trimming cost V 4 bases and J 1 base, with 10 bases left between them. DNA for the CDR3: TGTGCCAGCTCACGGGAACAGGGCCAAGAGACCCAGTACTTC. Protein: CASSREQGQETQYF.

This clone was observed a single time. The same CDR3 can be traced to other DNA sequences in this sample. This rearrangement joins TRBV19 to TRBJ1-1; TRBD1 matches 7 bases. The length of the CDR3 is 14 residues. Looked up from germline, CDR1 is LNHDA and CDR2 is SQIVND (reference sequence). The junction had 8 bases not matched to a gene; V was cut back by 5 bases and J by 5 bases. Here the CDR3 reads CASSPRQGGTEAFF. The CDR3 bases are TGTGCCAGTAGTCCCCGACAGGGTGGAACTGAAGCTTTCTTT.

The genes are TRBV2 and TRBJ1-3, with a tentative D call TRBD1 (5 bases). V lost 5 bases and J 1 base, leaving 15 bases between the germline ends. The germline V gene encodes CDR1 SNHLY and CDR2 FYNNEI. This CDR3 has 16 residues. The CDR3 sequence: CASSLLGVGSGNTIYF. The CDR3 coding sequence is TGTGCCAGCAGTCTACTGGGGGTGGGTTCTGGAAACACCATATATTTT.

The CDR3 bases are TGTGCCAGCAGCAGCCCGGGACGGGGAAACATTCAGTACTTC. Its translation: CASSSPGRGNIQYF. This rearrangement joins TRBV2 to TRBJ2-4, with D perhaps given as TRBD1 or TRBD2 (5 bases each). The CDR3 is 14 amino acids. The germline gives CDR1 SNHLY, CDR2 FYNNEI. Trimming pared 6 bases from V and 6 bases from J, leaving 15 bases between.

This clone was found once. This chain joins TRBV10-1 and TRBJ2-3; perhaps TRBD2 as D (6 bases). The V end was cut by 5 bases, the J end by 6 bases, with 15 bases between. CDR3 length equals 14 residues. The germline gives CDR1 WNHNN, CDR2 SYGVQD (reference sequence). The CDR3 nucleotides are TGCGCCAGCAGTAGAGGAGGGGTTGGGGATACGCAGTATTTT. Translated, it gives CASSRGGVGDTQYF.

This chain uses TRBV7-2 with TRBJ1-6; TRBD1 agrees at 7 bases. Germline CDR1 SGHTA, CDR2 FQGNSA. This CDR3 spans 15 amino acids. The ends lost 2 bases at V and 7 bases at J; junction bases unmatched: 5. As DNA, the CDR3 is TGTGCCAGCAGCTTACCCGGGACAGTAAATTCACCCCTCCACTTT. Translated, it gives CASSLPGTVNSPLHF.

This clone appeared a few times. The chain couples TRBV7-9 to TRBJ2-2; a weak D match, TRBD1 (7 bases). Germline-derived CDR1 and CDR2 are SEHNR and FQNEAQ (reference sequence). The CDR3 runs to 17 residues. V was shortened by 0 bases and J by 3 bases, with 14 bases between the two germline ends. CDR3 amino acids: CASSLAAQGGHTGELFF. The DNA for the CDR3 is TGTGCCAGCAGCTTAGCGGCCCAGGGGGGTCACACCGGGGAGCTGTTTTTT.

CDR3: CASSLDRVLKPEAFF. DNA of the CDR3: TGTGCCAGCAGCTTAGACAGGGTGTTGAAACCTGAAGCTTTCTTT. The chain carries TRBV7-9 and TRBJ1-1; tentative D call: TRBD1 (6 bases). V dropped 1 base and J dropped 6 bases, with 15 bases sitting between them. This CDR3 is built from 15 residues. CDR1 is SEHNR and CDR2 is FQNEAQ in the germline V gene (reference sequence).

V and J are TRBV7-9 and TRBJ1-1, with D possibly TRBD1 on 6 matching bases. CDR3 length: 11 residues. Germline values: CDR1 SEHNR, CDR2 FQNEAQ (reference sequence). Trimming left V 8 bases short and J 5 bases short, with 9 bases between. In nucleotides, the CDR3 is TGTGCCAGCTTAGGGGGAACTGAAGCTTTCTTT. As protein: CASLGGTEAFF.

The chain uses TRBV15 and TRBJ2-1, with 13 bases lining up with TRBD2. The V gene's germline CDR1 is LNHNV and CDR2 YYDKDF (reference sequence). V shed 3 bases, J shed 2 bases, and the junction held 4 bases outside the gene matches. The CDR3 extends over 17 amino acids. For the CDR3, the DNA is TGTGCCACCAGCAGGTTCACTAGCGGGAGGGCCTACAATGAGCAGTTCTTC. It translates to CATSRFTSGRAYNEQFF.

V gene TRBV12-5 combines with J gene TRBJ2-1; 16 bases are a match to TRBD2. The CDR3 spans 18 residues. J gave up 2 bases and V 5 bases, and 6 bases lay outside the gene matches. Germline V gene data show CDR1 as LGHNT and CDR2 as FRNRAP. The CDR3 DNA sequence: TGTGCTAGTGGTCCGGGGACTAGCGGGAGGGCCACCTACAATGAGCAGTTCTTC. It specifies CASGPGTSGRATYNEQFF.

The chain has TRBV4-1 and TRBJ1-4, with 9 bases fitting TRBD1. Germline-derived CDR1 and CDR2 are MGHRA and YSYEKL. V shed 4 bases, J shed 8 bases, and the junction held 20 bases outside the gene matches. The CDR3 is made up of 19 amino acids. CDR3 DNA: TGCGCCAGCAGCCCTCTCTCCGGGACAGGGACCCGTCGCCAGGAAAAACTGTTTTTT. It yields the protein CASSPLSGTGTRRQEKLFF.

CDR3 bases: TGTGCCAGCAGTCGGGACAGCGGCAATTCACCCCTCCACTTT. Translation gives CASSRDSGNSPLHF. The rearrangement joins TRBV2 to TRBJ1-6; 7 bases align to TRBD1. The CDR3 totals 14 residues. Germline values: CDR1 SNHLY, CDR2 FYNNEI. V dropped 5 bases and J dropped 7; count of bases not matched to a gene: 5.